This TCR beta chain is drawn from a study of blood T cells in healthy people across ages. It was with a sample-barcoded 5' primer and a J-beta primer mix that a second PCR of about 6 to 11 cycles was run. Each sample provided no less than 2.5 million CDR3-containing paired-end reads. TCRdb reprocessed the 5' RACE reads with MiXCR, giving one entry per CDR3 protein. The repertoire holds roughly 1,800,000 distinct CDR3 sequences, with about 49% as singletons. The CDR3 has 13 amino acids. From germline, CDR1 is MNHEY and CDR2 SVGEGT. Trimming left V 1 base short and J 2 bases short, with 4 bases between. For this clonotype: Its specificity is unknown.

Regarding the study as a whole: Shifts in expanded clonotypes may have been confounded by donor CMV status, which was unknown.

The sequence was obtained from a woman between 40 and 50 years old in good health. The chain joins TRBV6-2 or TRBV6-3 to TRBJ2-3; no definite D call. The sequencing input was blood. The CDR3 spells CASSYLTTDTQYF. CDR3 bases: TGTGCCAGCAGTTACTTGACCACAGATACGCAGTATTTT.